The entry below gives a single TCR beta chain sequence along with its context. Its antigen remains unknown. Libraries were prepared by immunoSEQ multiplex PCR; TCRdb keeps only in-frame clonotypes and omits some of them. Among 25,000 to 35,000 clones listed, approximately 84% were seen once. These data are taken from a study of OX40 agonist ivuxolimab in advanced cancers. In the study overall: Ivuxolimab, an antibody acting as an agonist of OX40 (CD134), was used to treat patients. Patients treated during dose escalation were battling hepatocellular carcinoma, melanoma, renal cell or head and neck cancer. Study findings and constraints: Clonal expansion was among the lowest in partial responders at 0.1-3.0 mg/kg, especially CD8+.

The germline gives CDR1 LNHDA, CDR2 SQIVND (reference sequence). This CDR3 is built from 14 residues. With 5 bases removed from V and 8 bases from J, the gap between germline ends came to 15 bases. Autoimmune disease history or systemic immunosuppression led to patient exclusion. The sample was CD4+ or CD8+ T cells sorted from blood, taken in a trial of the OX40 agonist ivuxolimab. The receptor comes from an adult with an advanced solid tumor such as melanoma, head and neck, liver or kidney cancer. The chain recombines TRBV19 with TRBJ2-2; D may match TRBD1 or TRBD2 (5 bases each). CDR3 sequence reads: CASSSRDPRGELFF. The DNA for the CDR3 is TGTGCCAGTAGTTCTCGGGACCCCCGTGGGGAGCTGTTTTTT.